This entry lists 6 T cell receptor beta chains sequenced from one sample in a study of cytomegalovirus exposure and HLA in healthy donors. Profiling relied on immunoSEQ multiplex PCR, and the TCRdb table lists in-frame clones only, not all of them. The sample has 120,000 to 150,000 clones, 84% seen once. The sequenced material came from PBMCs. Receptors were obtained from a woman between 25 and 40 years old in good health and CMV-seronegative.

The J gene is TRBJ2-1, the V gene TRBV4-3; D is possibly TRBD1 (5 bases). The CDR3 runs to 15 residues. Germline V gene sequence: CDR1 LGHNA, CDR2 YSLEER. V was shortened by 1 base and J by 0 bases, with 7 bases between the two germline ends. CDR3 nucleotide sequence: TGCGCCAGCAGCCAAGGACAGAGCTCCTACAATGAGCAGTTCTTC. Translated, it gives CASSQGQSSYNEQFF.

The rearrangement uses TRBV5-4 and TRBJ2-7; a possible D gene is TRBD2 (6 bases). The V gene's germline CDR1 is SGHNT and CDR2 YYREEE (reference sequence). V lost 0 bases, J lost 6 bases, and 19 bases lay in between. The CDR3 runs 16 residues. The CDR3 coding sequence is TGTGCCAGCAGCTTGGCTGACAGTTTCATCGGGGGCGAGCAGTACTTC. Translating it yields CASSLADSFIGGEQYF.

The DNA of the CDR3 is TGCGCCAGCAGCCAAGGACAGGGGTTTTCACCCCTCCACTTT. Residues: CASSQGQGFSPLHF. This sequence joins TRBV5-1 and TRBJ1-6, with TRBD1 matching over 9 bases. CDR1 SGHRS and CDR2 YFSETQ come from the germline V gene. The V gene end was trimmed by 4 bases and the J gene end by 9 bases; junction bases not matched to a gene: 5. The CDR3 is 14 amino acids.

The rearrangement links TRBV6-1 to TRBJ2-5; the D gene is possibly TRBD2 (6 bases). The CDR3 spans 14 residues. Germline loops: CDR1 MNHNS, CDR2 SASEGT. V dropped 7 bases and J dropped 4 bases, with 16 bases sitting between them. The CDR3 here is CASTPGRSVETQYF. The CDR3 region has the DNA TGTGCCAGCACCCCTGGGAGGTCTGTAGAGACCCAGTACTTC.

The V call is TRBV18, the J call TRBJ2-7; 8 bases agree with TRBD2. The CDR3 consists of 14 residues. Looked up from germline, CDR1 is KGHSH and CDR2 is LQKENI. After removal of 3 bases from V and 4 bases from J, the junction contained 5 bases not matched to a gene. DNA of the CDR3: TGTGCCAGCTCACCCGGGGGGGCCGAATACGAGCAGTACTTC. Protein: CASSPGGAEYEQYF.

The gene calls are TRBV19 and TRBJ1-2; maybe TRBD1 (5 bases). The CDR3 extends over 14 amino acids. Trimming pared 2 bases from V and 4 bases from J, leaving 11 bases between. Germline V gene data show CDR1 as LNHDA and CDR2 as SQIVND (reference sequence). The CDR3 nucleotides are TGTGCCAGTAGTATAAAGACAGCAGGCTATGGCTACACCTTC. Encoded protein: CASSIKTAGYGYTF.